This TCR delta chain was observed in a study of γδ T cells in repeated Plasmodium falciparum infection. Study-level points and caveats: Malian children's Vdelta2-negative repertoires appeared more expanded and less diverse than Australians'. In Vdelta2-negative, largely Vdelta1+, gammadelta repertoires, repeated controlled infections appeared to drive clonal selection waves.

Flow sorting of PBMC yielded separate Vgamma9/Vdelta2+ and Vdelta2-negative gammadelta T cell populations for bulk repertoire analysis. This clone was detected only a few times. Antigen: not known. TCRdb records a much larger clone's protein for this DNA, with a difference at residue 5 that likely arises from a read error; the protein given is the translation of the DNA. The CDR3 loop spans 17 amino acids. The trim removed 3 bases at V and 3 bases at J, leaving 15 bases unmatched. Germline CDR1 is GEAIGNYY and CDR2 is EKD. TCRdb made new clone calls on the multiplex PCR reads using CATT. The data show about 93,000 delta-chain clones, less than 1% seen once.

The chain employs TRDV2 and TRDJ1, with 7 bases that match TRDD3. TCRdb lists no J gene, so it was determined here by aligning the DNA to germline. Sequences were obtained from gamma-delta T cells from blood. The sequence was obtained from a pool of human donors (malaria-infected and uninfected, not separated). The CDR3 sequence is CACDPIARGDLPDKLIF. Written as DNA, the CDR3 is TGTGCCTGTGACCCCATTGCCCGGGGGGATCTTCCCGATAAACTCATCTTT.